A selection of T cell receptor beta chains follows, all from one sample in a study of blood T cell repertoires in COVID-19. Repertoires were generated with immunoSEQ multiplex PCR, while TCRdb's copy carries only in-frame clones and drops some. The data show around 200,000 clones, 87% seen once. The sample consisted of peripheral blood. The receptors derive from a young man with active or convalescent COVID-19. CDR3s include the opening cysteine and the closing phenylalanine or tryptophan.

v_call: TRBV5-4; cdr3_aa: CASRTSGGAGSETQYF
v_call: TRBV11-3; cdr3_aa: CASSFGTGRSGANVLTF
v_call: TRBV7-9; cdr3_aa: CASAPYGGRYEQYF
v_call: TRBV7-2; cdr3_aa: CASSSRDRNYGYTF
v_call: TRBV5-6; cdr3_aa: CASSLELAGGPHSHEQYF
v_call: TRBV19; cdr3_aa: CASSTRDTDIQYF
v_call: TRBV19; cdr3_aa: CASSIPSGGNEQFF
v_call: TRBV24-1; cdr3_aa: CATSDRTGGKDEQYF
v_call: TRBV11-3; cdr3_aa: CASSLQGAVYGYTF
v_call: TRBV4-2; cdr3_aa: CASSQDASGGEVDTQYF
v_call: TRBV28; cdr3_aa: CASEIRGEDEKLFF
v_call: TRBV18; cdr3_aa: CASSILAGGSYEQYF
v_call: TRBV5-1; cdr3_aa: CASSLGQGTYGYTF
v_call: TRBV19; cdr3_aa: CASRDPGGGTDTQYF
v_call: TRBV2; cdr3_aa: CASIGSNGNQPQHF
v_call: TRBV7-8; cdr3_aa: CASSLDPILAKNIQYF
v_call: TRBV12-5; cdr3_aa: CASGLEGEGAEAFF
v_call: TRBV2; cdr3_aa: CASIRDRGPSYNSPLHF
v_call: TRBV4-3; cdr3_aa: CASSQDWDREDWGYTF
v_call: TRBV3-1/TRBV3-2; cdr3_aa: CASSQVRATARAGNTIYF
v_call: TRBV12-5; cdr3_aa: CASGFFGTSSYNEQFF
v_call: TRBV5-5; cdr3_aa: CASSSADRLTNYGYTF
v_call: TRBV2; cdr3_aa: CASRETTMLETQYF
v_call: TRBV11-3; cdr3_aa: CASSLAGRGDEQYF
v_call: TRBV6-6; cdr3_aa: CASSSKLGQSSYEQYF
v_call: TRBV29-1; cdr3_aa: CSVESNSYEQYF
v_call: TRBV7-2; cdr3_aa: CASSYTLGANEKLFF
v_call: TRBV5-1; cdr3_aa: CASSPPRNTEAFF
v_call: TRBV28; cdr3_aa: CASSLRGAWEKLFF
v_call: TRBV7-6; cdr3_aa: CASSIYREDTQYF
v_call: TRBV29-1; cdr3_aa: CSGTRTWVNEQFF
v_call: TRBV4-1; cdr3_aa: CASSQARILADQETQYF
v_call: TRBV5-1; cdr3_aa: CASSLARASAKNIQYF
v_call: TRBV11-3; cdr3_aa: CASSLNTGNYGYTF
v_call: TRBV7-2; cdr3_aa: CASSQGHLQPQHF
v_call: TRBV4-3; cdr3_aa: CASSQDPFYEQYF
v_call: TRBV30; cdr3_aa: CAWSLVGAANTEAFF
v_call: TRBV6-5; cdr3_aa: CASNLGTTSTDTQYF
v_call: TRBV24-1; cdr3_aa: CATSDSYGTGDLTEAFF
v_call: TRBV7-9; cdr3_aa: CASRPNRNEAFF
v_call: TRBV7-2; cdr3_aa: CASSSTRPQGTGNTIYF
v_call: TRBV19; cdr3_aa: CASSNLGRGLDSPLHF
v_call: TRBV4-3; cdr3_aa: CASSQEDRNTEAFF